What follows describes a single TCR beta chain. Its antigen remains unidentified. This sample was taken from a study of OX40 agonist ivuxolimab in advanced cancers. Study-wide background: Prior therapy, whether anti-PD-1, anti-PD-L1 or anti-CTLA-4, was allowed, and roughly 41% had some. Study-wide results and caveats: Certain nonresponding patients likewise had low normalized T-cell clonal expansion.

V was pared by 5 bases and J by 5 bases, with 9 bases between. The CDR3 loop spans 12 amino acids. Per germline, CDR1 SNHLY and CDR2 FYNNEI. Assay used: immunoSEQ multiplex PCR; TCRdb lists only in-frame clones, some missing. The sample has 75,000 to 85,000 clones; more than 75% are singletons. The rearrangement links TRBV2 to TRBJ2-5; TRBD1 is a possible D gene (5 bases). The TCR originated in an adult with an advanced solid tumor such as melanoma, head and neck, liver or kidney cancer. Source: CD4+ or CD8+ T cells sorted from blood, taken in a trial of the OX40 agonist ivuxolimab. The CDR3 reads CASSQGSETQYF. CDR3 nucleotides: TGTGCCAGCAGTCAGGGATCGGAGACCCAGTACTTC.